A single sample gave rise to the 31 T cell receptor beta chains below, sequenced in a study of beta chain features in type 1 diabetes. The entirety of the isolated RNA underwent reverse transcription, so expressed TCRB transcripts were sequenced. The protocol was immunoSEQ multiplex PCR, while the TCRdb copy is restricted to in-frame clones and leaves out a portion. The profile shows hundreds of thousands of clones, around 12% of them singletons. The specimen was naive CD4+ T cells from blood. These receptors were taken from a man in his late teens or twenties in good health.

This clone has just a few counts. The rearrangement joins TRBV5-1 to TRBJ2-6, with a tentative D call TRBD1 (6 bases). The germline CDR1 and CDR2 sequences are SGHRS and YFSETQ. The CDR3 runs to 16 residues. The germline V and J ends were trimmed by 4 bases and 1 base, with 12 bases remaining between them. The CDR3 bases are TGCGCCAGCAGCAGGGACACCCAATCTGGGGCCAACGTCCTGACTTTC. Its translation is CASSRDTQSGANVLTF.

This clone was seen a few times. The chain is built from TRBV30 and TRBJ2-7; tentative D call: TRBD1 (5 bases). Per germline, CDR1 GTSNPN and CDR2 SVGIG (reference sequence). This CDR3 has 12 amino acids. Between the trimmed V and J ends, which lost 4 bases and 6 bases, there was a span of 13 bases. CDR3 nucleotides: TGTGCCTGGAATCCAGGGATTCGCGAGCAGTACTTC. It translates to CAWNPGIREQYF.

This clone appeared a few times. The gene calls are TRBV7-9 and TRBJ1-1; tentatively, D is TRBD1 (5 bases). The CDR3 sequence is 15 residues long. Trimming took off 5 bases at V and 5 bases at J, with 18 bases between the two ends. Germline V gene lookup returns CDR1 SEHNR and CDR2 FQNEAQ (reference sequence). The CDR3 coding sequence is TGTGCCAGCAGCCTCTTGGGAGGGGTGGGAACTGAAGCTTTCTTT. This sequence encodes CASSLLGGVGTEAFF.

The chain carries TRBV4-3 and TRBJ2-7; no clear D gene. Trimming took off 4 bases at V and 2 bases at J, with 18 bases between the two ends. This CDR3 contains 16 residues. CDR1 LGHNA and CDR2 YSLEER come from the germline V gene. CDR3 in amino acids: CASSPDLGRGAYEQYF. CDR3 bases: TGCGCCAGCAGCCCTGATCTTGGTAGAGGCGCCTACGAGCAGTACTTC.

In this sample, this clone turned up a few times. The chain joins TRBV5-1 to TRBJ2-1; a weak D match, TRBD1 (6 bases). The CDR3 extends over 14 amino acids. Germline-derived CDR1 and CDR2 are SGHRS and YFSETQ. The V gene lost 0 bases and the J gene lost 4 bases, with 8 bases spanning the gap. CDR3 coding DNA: TGCGCCAGCAGCTTGGACAGGGAGTACAATGAGCAGTTCTTC. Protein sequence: CASSLDREYNEQFF.

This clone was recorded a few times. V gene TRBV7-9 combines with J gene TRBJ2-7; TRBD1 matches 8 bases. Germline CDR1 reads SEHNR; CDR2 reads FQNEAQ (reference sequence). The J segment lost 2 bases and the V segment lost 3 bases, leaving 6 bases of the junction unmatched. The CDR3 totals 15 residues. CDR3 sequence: CASSLVGQATYEQYF. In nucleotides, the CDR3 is TGTGCCAGCAGCTTGGTGGGACAGGCGACCTACGAGCAGTACTTC. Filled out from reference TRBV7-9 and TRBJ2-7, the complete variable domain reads DTGVSQNPRHKITKRGQNVTFRCDPISEHNRLYWYRQTLGQGPEFLTYFQNEAQLEKSRLLSDRFSAERPKGSFSTLEIQRTEQGDSAMYLCASSLVGQATYEQYFGPGTRLTVT.

The CDR3 here is CASSVGLQGDSGNTIYF. Here the CDR3 DNA reads TGTGCCAGCAGCGTCGGTCTACAGGGCGACTCTGGAAACACCATATATTTT. This sequence joins TRBV9 and TRBJ1-3, with a weak D call TRBD1 (6 bases). Per germline, CDR1 SGDLS and CDR2 YYNGEE. The ends were cut back, 2 bases at V and 0 bases at J, with 15 bases in the middle. The CDR3 is 17 residues long.

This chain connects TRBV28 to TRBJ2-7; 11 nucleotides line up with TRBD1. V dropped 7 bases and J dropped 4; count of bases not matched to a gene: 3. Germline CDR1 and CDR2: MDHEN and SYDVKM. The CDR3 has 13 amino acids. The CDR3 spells CASTRDRGYEQYF. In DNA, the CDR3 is TGTGCCAGCACCCGGGACAGGGGGTACGAGCAGTACTTC.

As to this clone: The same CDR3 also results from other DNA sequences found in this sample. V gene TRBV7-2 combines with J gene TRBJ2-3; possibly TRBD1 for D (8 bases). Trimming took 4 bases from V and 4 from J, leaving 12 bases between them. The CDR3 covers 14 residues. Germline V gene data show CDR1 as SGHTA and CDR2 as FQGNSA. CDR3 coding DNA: TGTGCCAGCAGCTCTACAGGGGGGGCAGATACGCAGTATTTT. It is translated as CASSSTGGADTQYF.

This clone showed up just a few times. CDR3 region: CASSPPSRGNTEAFF. CDR3 nucleotide sequence: TGTGCCAGCTCACCACCGAGCAGGGGTAACACTGAAGCTTTCTTT. The rearrangement uses TRBV18 and TRBJ1-1; D might be TRBD1 (6 bases). The CDR3 has 15 residues. Germline V lookup: CDR1 KGHSH, CDR2 LQKENI. V lost 0 bases, J lost 2 bases, and 10 bases lay in between.

CDR3 region: CASSVDGTHRDGYTF. The CDR3, as DNA: TGTGCCAGCAGCGTAGATGGCACACATCGGGATGGCTACACCTTC. The J gene is TRBJ1-2, the V gene TRBV9; D remains unclear. There are 15 residues in the CDR3. Per the germline V gene, CDR1 is SGDLS and CDR2 is YYNGEE. Trimming cost V 0 bases and J 6 bases, with 15 bases left between them.

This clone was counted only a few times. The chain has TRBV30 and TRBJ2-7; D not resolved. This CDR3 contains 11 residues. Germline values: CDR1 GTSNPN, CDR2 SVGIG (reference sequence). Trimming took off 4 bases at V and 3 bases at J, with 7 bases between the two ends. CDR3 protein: CAWTTNYEQYF. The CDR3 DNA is TGTGCCTGGACCACTAACTACGAGCAGTACTTC.

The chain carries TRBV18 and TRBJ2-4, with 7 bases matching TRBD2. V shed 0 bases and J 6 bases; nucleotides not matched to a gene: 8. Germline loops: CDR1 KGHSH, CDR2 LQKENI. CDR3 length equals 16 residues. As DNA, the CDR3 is TGTGCCAGCTCACCACCATCGGGGAGGGTGTCAAACATTCAGTACTTC. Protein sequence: CASSPPSGRVSNIQYF.

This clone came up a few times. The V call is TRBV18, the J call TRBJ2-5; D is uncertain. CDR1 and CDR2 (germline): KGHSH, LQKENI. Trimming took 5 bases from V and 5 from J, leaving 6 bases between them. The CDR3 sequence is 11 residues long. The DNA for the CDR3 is TGTGCCAGCTCAGCCCGGGAGACCCAGTACTTC. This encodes CASSARETQYF.

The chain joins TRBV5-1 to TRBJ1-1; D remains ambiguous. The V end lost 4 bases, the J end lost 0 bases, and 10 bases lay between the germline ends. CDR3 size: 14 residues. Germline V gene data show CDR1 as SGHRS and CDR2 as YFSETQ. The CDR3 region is CASSISRMNTEAFF. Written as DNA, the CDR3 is TGCGCCAGCAGCATTTCCAGGATGAACACTGAAGCTTTCTTT.

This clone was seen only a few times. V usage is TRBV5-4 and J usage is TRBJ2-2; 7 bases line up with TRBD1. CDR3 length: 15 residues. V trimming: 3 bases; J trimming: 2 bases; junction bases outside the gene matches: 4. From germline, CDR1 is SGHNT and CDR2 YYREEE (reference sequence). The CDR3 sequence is CASSSGTANTGELFF. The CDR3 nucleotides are TGTGCCAGCAGCTCCGGGACAGCAAACACCGGGGAGCTGTTTTTT.

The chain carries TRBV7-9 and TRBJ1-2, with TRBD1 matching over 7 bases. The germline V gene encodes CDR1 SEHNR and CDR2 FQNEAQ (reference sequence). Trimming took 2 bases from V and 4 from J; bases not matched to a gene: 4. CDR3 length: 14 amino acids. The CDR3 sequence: CASSLLQGRYGYTF. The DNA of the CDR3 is TGTGCCAGCAGCTTATTACAGGGGCGCTATGGCTACACCTTC.

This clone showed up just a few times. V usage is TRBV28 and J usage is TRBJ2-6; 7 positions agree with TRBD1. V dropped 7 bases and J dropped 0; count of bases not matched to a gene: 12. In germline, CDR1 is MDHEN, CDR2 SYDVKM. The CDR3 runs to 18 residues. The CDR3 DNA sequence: TGTGCCAGCACCCCACCCGAGGGACAGAGCTCTGGGGCCAACGTCCTGACTTTC. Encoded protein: CASTPPEGQSSGANVLTF.

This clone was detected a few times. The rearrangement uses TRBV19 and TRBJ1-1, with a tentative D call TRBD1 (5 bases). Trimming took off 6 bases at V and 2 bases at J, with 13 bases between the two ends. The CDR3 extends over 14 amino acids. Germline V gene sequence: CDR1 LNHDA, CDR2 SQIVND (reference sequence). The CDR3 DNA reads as TGTGCCAGTAGGGACAAGGCCAGAAACACTGAAGCTTTCTTT. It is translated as CASRDKARNTEAFF. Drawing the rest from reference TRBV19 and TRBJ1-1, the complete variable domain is DGGITQSPKYLFRKEGQNVTLSCEQNLNHDAMYWYRQDPGQGLRLIYYSQIVNDFQKGDIAEGYSVSREKKESFPLTVTSAQKNPTAFYLCASRDKARNTEAFFGQGTRLTVV.

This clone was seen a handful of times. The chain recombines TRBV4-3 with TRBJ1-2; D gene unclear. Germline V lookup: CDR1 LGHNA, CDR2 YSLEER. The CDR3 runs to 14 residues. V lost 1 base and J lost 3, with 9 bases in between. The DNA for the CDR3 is TGCGCCAGCAGCCAAGGGCCCTCTTACTATGGCTACACCTTC. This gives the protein CASSQGPSYYGYTF.

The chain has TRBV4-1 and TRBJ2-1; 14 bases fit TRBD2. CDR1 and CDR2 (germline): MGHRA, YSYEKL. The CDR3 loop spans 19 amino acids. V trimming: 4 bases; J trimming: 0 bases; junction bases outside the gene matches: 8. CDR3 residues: CASSLRGLAGANSYNEQFF. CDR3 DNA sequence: TGCGCCAGCAGCCTCCGGGGACTAGCGGGGGCGAACTCCTACAATGAGCAGTTCTTC.

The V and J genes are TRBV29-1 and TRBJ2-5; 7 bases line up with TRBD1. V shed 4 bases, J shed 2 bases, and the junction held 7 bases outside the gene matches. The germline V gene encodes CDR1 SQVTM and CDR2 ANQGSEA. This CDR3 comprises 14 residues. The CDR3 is CSVVIGGSQETQYF. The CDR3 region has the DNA TGCAGCGTTGTGATAGGGGGCTCACAAGAGACCCAGTACTTC.

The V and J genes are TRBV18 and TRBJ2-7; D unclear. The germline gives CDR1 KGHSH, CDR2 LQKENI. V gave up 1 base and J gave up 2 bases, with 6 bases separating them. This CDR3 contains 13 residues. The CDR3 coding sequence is TGTGCCAGCTCACCACGGGCCCCCTACGAGCAGTACTTC. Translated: CASSPRAPYEQYF.

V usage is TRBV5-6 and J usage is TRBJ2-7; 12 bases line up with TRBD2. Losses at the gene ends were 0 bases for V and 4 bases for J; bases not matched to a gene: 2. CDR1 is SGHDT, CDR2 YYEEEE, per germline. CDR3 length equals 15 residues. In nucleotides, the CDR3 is TGTGCCAGCAGCTTGGGGACTAGCGGGGTTTACGAGCAGTACTTC. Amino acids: CASSLGTSGVYEQYF.

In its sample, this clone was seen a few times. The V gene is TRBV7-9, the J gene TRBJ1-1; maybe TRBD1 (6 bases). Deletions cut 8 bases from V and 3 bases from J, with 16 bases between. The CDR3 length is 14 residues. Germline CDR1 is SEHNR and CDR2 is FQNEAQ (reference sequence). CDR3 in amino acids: CASGKTGGYTEAFF. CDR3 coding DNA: TGTGCCAGCGGGAAGACAGGTGGATACACTGAAGCTTTCTTT.

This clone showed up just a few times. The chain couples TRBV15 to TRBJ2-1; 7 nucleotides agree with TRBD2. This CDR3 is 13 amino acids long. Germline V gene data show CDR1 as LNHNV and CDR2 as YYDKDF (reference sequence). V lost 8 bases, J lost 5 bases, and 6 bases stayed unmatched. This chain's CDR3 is CATGGRAHNEQFF. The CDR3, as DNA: TGTGCCACCGGGGGGAGGGCCCACAATGAGCAGTTCTTC. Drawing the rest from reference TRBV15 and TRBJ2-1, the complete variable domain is DAMVIQNPRYQVTQFGKPVTLSCSQTLNHNVMYWYQQKSSQAPKLLFHYYDKDFNNEADTPDNFQSRRPNTSFCFLDIRSPGLGDTAMYLCATGGRAHNEQFFGPGTRLTVL.

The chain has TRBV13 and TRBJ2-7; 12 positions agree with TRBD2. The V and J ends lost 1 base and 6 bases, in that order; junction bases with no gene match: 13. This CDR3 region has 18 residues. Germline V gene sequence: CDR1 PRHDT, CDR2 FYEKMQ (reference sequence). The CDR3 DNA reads TGTGCCAGCAGCTTAGAGGCTAGCGGGGGGGCCAGGCTGCTCGAGCAGTACTTC. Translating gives CASSLEASGGARLLEQYF.

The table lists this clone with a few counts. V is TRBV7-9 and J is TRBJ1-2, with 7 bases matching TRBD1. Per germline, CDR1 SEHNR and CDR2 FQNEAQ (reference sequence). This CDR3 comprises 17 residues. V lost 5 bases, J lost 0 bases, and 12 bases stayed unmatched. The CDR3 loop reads CASSQTPGQPTNYGYTF. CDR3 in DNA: TGTGCCAGCAGCCAGACACCGGGACAGCCTACTAACTATGGCTACACCTTC.

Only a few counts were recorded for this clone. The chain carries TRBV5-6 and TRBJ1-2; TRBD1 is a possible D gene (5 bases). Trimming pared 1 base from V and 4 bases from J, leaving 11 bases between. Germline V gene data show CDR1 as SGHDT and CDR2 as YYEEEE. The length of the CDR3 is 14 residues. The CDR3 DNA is TGTGCCAGCAGCTTGTACCCAGGGTTCTATGGCTACACCTTC. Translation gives CASSLYPGFYGYTF. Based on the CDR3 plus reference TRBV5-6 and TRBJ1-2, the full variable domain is DAGVTQSPTHLIKTRGQQVTLRCSPKSGHDTVSWYQQALGQGPQFIFQYYEEEERQRGNFPDRFSGHQFPNYSSELNVNALLLGDSALYLCASSLYPGFYGYTFGSGTRLTVV.

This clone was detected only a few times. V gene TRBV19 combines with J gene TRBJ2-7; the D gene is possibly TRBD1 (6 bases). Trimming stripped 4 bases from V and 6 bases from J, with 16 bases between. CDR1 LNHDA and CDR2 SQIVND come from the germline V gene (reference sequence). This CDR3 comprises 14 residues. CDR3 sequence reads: CASSTTLRGSEQYF. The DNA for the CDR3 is TGTGCCAGTAGTACGACTCTCAGGGGCTCCGAGCAGTACTTC. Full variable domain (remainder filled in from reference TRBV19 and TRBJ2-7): DGGITQSPKYLFRKEGQNVTLSCEQNLNHDAMYWYRQDPGQGLRLIYYSQIVNDFQKGDIAEGYSVSREKKESFPLTVTSAQKNPTAFYLCASSTTLRGSEQYFGPGTRLTVT.

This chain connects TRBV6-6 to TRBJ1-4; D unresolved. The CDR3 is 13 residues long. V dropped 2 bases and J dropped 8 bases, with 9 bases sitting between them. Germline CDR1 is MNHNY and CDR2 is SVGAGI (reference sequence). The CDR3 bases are TGTGCCAGCAGTTACAGTCAGTGGGAAAAACTGTTTTTT. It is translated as CASSYSQWEKLFF.